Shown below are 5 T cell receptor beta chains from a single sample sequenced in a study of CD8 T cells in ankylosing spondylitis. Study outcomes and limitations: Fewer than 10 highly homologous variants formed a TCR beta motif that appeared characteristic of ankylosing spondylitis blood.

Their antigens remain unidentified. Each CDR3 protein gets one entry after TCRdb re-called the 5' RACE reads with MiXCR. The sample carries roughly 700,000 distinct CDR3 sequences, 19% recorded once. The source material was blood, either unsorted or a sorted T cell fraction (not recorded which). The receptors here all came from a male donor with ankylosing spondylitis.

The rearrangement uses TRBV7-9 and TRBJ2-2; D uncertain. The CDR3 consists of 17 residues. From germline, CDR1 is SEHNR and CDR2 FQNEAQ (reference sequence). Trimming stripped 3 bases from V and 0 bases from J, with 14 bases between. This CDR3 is CASSFRETPANTGELFF. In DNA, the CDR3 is TGTGCCAGCAGCTTTCGTGAGACACCCGCGAACACCGGGGAGCTGTTTTTT.

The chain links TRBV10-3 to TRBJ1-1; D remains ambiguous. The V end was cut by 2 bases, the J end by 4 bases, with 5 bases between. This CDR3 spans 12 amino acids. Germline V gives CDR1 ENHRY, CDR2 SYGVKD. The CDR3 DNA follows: TGTGCCATCAGTGAGGGTCTCACTGAAGCTTTCTTT. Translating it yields CAISEGLTEAFF.

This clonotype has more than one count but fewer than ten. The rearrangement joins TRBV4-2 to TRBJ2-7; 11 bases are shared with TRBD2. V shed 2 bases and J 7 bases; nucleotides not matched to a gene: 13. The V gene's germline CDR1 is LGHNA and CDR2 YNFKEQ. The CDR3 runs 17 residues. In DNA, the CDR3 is TGTGCCAGCAGCCAAATCTCGCCTAGCGGGAGGCCTTCGGAGCAGTACTTC. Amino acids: CASSQISPSGRPSEQYF.

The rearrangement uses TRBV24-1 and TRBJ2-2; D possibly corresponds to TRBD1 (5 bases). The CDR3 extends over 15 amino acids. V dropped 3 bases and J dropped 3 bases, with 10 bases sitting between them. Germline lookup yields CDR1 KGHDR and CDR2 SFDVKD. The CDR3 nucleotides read TGTGCCACCAGTGATCCAGGGATCTACACCGGGGAGCTGTTTTTT. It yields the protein CATSDPGIYTGELFF.

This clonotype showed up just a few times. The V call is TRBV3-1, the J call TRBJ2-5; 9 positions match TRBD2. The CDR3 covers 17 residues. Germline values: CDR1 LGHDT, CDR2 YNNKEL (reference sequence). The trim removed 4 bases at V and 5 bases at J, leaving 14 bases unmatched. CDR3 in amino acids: CASSPLAGPWMNETQYF. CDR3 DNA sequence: TGTGCCAGCAGCCCCCTAGCGGGACCCTGGATGAACGAGACCCAGTACTTC.